Listed below are T cell receptor beta chains from one sample, sequenced in a study of blood T cell repertoires in COVID-19. Some clones are missing from TCRdb's copy, which holds only in-frame ones; the method was immunoSEQ multiplex PCR. Of 200,000 to 250,000 clones in the sample, around nine tenths are singletons; the top ten hold about 15%. The sample taken for sequencing was PBMCs or T cells enriched from blood (not recorded which). The receptors here all came from a woman between 45 and 60 years old with acute COVID-19. The CDR3 runs from the conserved cysteine through the conserved F or W. D genes are given only for firm matches. Expanded clones get a size class; other rows say once, few or many, or leave the size out.

v_call	j_call	clone_size	cdr3_length	d_call	cdr3_nt	cdr3_aa
TRBV7-3	TRBJ2-1	-	16	TRBD2	TGTGCCAGCAGCTCCCTAGGGGTAGCGGGAGGCAATGAGCAGTTCTTC	CASSSLGVAGGNEQFF
TRBV24-1	TRBJ1-5	-	16	-	TGTGCCACCAGTGACCCTACGACACGTAGCAATCAGCCCCAGCATTTT	CATSDPTTRSNQPQHF
TRBV5-1	TRBJ2-5	-	14	-	TGCGCCAGCAGCAATGGACAGCAACAAGAGACCCAGTACTTC	CASSNGQQQETQYF
TRBV19	TRBJ2-6	-	18	-	TGTGCCAGTAGTTGGGTCACAGGGTGGAGCTCTGGGGCCAACGTCCTGACTTTC	CASSWVTGWSSGANVLTF
TRBV30	TRBJ1-4	-	15	TRBD1	TGTGCCTGGGGGGGGACAGCGGTGGAGAATGAAAAACTGTTTTTT	CAWGGTAVENEKLFF
TRBV19	TRBJ2-1	-	15	TRBD2	TGTGCCAGTAGTAGGCCTAGCGGGTACTACAATGAGCAGTTCTTC	CASSRPSGYYNEQFF
TRBV4-1	TRBJ2-1	-	15	-	TGCGCCAGCAGCCAACCTACGACTCGTCGCAATGAGCAGTTCTTC	CASSQPTTRRNEQFF
TRBV7-9	TRBJ2-2	-	19	TRBD2	TGTGCCAGCAGCCCGGGACTAGCGGGACGTCTCTACCACACCGGGGAGCTGTTTTTT	CASSPGLAGRLYHTGELFF
TRBV24-1	TRBJ1-5	-	16	-	TGTGCCACCAGTGATGCCGGGACATATAGCAATCAGCCCCAGCATTTT	CATSDAGTYSNQPQHF
TRBV4-2	TRBJ2-6	-	16	-	TGTGCCAGCAGCCAAGGTTGGGGGGCTGGGGCCAACGTCCTGACTTTC	CASSQGWGAGANVLTF
TRBV5-4	TRBJ2-5	-	14	TRBD1	TGTGCCAGCAGCTCACAGGGGGCCACGGAGACCCAGTACTTC	CASSSQGATETQYF
TRBV28	TRBJ2-2	-	16	-	TGTGCCAGCTCCTCCCCAGGGATAGCAAACACCGGGGAGCTGTTTTTT	CASSSPGIANTGELFF
TRBV28	TRBJ1-5	-	16	TRBD1	TGTGCCAGCAGTTTAGTAGGGACAGCATACAATCAGCCCCAGCATTTT	CASSLVGTAYNQPQHF
TRBV6-5	TRBJ1-1	-	13	TRBD1	TGTGCCAGCAGTTGGACAGGGGTAGCTGAAGCTTTCTTT	CASSWTGVAEAFF
TRBV4-3	TRBJ2-7	-	15	-	TGCGCCAGCAGCCAAGTCGGGAGTGGCTCCTACGAGCAGTACTTC	CASSQVGSGSYEQYF
TRBV2	TRBJ1-2	-	16	-	TGTGCCAGCACCTTAACGCGGCCCACCCTCTGGTATGGCTACACCTTC	CASTLTRPTLWYGYTF
TRBV7-9	TRBJ2-2	-	14	TRBD1	TGTGCCAGCAGTGATGGACAGGGGGCCGGGGAGCTGTTTTTT	CASSDGQGAGELFF
TRBV6-5	TRBJ2-7	-	12	-	TGTGCCAGCAGTCCCCAGGGCAACGAGCAGTACTTC	CASSPQGNEQYF
TRBV5-1	TRBJ1-4	-	15	-	TGCGCCAGCAGCTTGACGGGTGCAACTAATGAAAAACTGTTTTTT	CASSLTGATNEKLFF
TRBV29-1	TRBJ1-3	-	13	-	TGCAGCGTTGGGACATACTCTGGAAACACCATATATTTT	CSVGTYSGNTIYF
TRBV5-8	TRBJ2-7	-	14	TRBD1	TGTGCCAGCAGCTTGTGGGACAGAACCTACGAGCAGTACTTC	CASSLWDRTYEQYF
TRBV7-3	TRBJ1-1	-	14	-	TGTGCCAGCAGCTTACGGGGGGCCAGCACTGAAGCTTTCTTT	CASSLRGASTEAFF
TRBV5-1	TRBJ1-1	few	18	TRBD1	TGCGCCAGCAGCTTGCGGCTGGGACAGGGAGGGACGAACACTGAAGCTTTCTTT	CASSLRLGQGGTNTEAFF
TRBV6-1	TRBJ1-5	-	13	-	TGTGCCAGCAGTGAACTAGTCACTCGGTCCCAGCATTTT	CASSELVTRSQHF
TRBV6-5	TRBJ2-7	-	15	-	TGTGCCAGCAGTTACTTAGCGGAGACCCCTTACGAGCAGTACTTC	CASSYLAETPYEQYF
TRBV28	TRBJ2-3	-	16	-	TGTGCCAGCAGTGCTTCAGGGCCACCTAGCACAGATACGCAGTATTTT	CASSASGPPSTDTQYF
TRBV11-3	TRBJ1-5	-	19	-	TGTGCCAGCAGCAAAAGTGGGAAGGATAGGGGTAGCCGCAATCAGCCCCAGCATTTT	CASSKSGKDRGSRNQPQHF
TRBV28	TRBJ2-2	once	14	TRBD2	TGTGCCAGCGTACTAGCGGGAGCAATCGGGGAGCTGTTTTTT	CASVLAGAIGELFF
TRBV12-3/TRBV12-4	TRBJ1-4	-	12	-	TGTGCCAGCAGTTTAGCGAGGGGGTCACTGTTTTTT	CASSLARGSLFF
TRBV20-1	TRBJ1-4	-	13	-	TGCAGTGCTAGTGAATCAGCTAATGAAAAACTGTTTTTT	CSASESANEKLFF
TRBV2	TRBJ1-4	-	13	TRBD1	TGTGCCAGCAGGACAGGGGTTGGCGAAAAACTGTTTTTT	CASRTGVGEKLFF
TRBV4-1	TRBJ2-7	-	14	TRBD1	TGCGCCAGCAGCGGACAGGGGGCCACGTACGAGCAGTACTTC	CASSGQGATYEQYF
TRBV7-2	TRBJ2-7	-	15	-	TGTGCCAGCAGCTTAGGAGGGAGCGAAACCTACGAGCAGTACTTC	CASSLGGSETYEQYF
TRBV24-1	TRBJ2-1	-	17	TRBD1	TGTGCCACCAGTGACCGGGACAGCCTCTCCTCCTACAATGAGCAGTTCTTC	CATSDRDSLSSYNEQFF
TRBV24-1	TRBJ2-5	-	17	TRBD2	TGTGCCACCAGTGATCCGCGGACTAGCGGTATCCAAGAGACCCAGTACTTC	CATSDPRTSGIQETQYF
TRBV19	TRBJ1-1	-	15	TRBD1	TGTGCCAGTACCCCGGACAGGGGATCAGGCACTGAAGCTTTCTTT	CASTPDRGSGTEAFF
TRBV11-3	TRBJ1-1	-	17	-	TGTGCCAGCAGCTTAGTGTGCAGGCCAGACCTGAACACTGAAGCTTTCTTT	CASSLVCRPDLNTEAFF
TRBV6-5	TRBJ1-4	-	15	TRBD1	TGTGCCAGCAGTTACGCCGGGACAGGGGTCGAAAAACTGTTTTTT	CASSYAGTGVEKLFF
TRBV7-3	TRBJ2-5	-	16	-	TGTGCCAGCAGCTTAGGGATTGTAAGGGGCCAAGAGACCCAGTACTTC	CASSLGIVRGQETQYF
TRBV6-5	TRBJ2-7	-	13	-	TGTGCCAGCAGTTACGACAGTACCTACGAGCAGTACTTC	CASSYDSTYEQYF
TRBV7-8	TRBJ1-1	few	13	-	TGTGCCAGCAGCTTAGATCCAAACACTGAAGCTTTCTTT	CASSLDPNTEAFF
TRBV6-5	TRBJ2-7	once	15	-	TGTGCCAGCAGTCTTAGCGGTTCTAACCTCTACGAGCAGTACTTC	CASSLSGSNLYEQYF
TRBV29-1	TRBJ1-1	-	12	-	TGCAGCGTTGCGTGGGGGGACACTGAAGCTTTCTTT	CSVAWGDTEAFF
TRBV28	TRBJ1-2	-	15	TRBD1	TGTGCCAGCAGTTTAGGACAGGCTACTGCCTATGGCTACACCTTC	CASSLGQATAYGYTF
TRBV28	TRBJ1-2	once	15	TRBD1	TGTGCCAGCACCCCCCAGGGGGTCTCTAACTATGGCTACACCTTC	CASTPQGVSNYGYTF
TRBV27	TRBJ2-7	-	15	TRBD2	TGTGCCAGCAGTTCCTCTAGCGGGAGTTGGTACGAGCAGTACTTC	CASSSSSGSWYEQYF
TRBV5-1	TRBJ2-3	-	16	TRBD2	TGCGCCAGCAGCTTGGCCCTCGCGGGAGCAGGAGATACGCAGTATTTT	CASSLALAGAGDTQYF
TRBV6-1	TRBJ1-5	-	17	-	TGTGCCAGCAGTGAACGGTGGGGACACGGGACCAATCAGCCCCAGCATTTT	CASSERWGHGTNQPQHF